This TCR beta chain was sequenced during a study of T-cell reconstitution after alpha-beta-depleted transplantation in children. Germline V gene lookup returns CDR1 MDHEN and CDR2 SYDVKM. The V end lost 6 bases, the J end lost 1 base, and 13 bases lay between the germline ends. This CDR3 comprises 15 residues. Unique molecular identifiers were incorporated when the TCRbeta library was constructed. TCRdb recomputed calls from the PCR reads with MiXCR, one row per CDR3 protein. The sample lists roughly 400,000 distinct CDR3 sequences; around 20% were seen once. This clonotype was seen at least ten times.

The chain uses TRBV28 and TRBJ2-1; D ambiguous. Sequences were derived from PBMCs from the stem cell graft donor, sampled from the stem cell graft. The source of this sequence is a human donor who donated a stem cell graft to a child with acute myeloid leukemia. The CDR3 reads CASRRTTGSYNEQFF. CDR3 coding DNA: TGTGCCAGCAGAAGAACTACCGGATCCTACAATGAGCAGTTCTTC.